Listed below are T cell receptor beta chains from one sample, sequenced in a study of post-analysis software for immune sequencing data. Each CDR3 protein is one row after TCRdb ran MiXCR on the PCR reads. The table includes about 540,000 distinct CDR3 sequences, roughly 34% detected once. The sample was blood. Receptors originate from a girl under 18 with multiple sclerosis. Both conserved end residues are part of each CDR3. A D gene is named only where the DNA matches it firmly. Only some rows state a clone size, as once, few, many or a class for expanded clones.

d_gene,abundance,v_gene,j_gene,CDR3aa,CDR3nt
TRBD1,-,TRBV20-1,TRBJ2-1,CSAEWGQHEQFF,TGCAGTGCAGAGTGGGGACAGCATGAGCAGTTCTTC
TRBD1,few,TRBV20-1,TRBJ1-6,CSARSQGNNNSPLHF,TGCAGTGCTCGCTCACAGGGGAATAATAATTCACCCCTCCACTTT
-,-,TRBV5-6,TRBJ1-5,CASSSRMAGTGGNQPQHF,TGTGCCAGCAGCTCGAGAATGGCGGGGACGGGCGGCAATCAGCCCCAGCATTTT
TRBD2,-,TRBV4-2,TRBJ2-1,CASSFTLAGGQITSYNEQFF,TGTGCCAGCAGCTTCACACTAGCGGGGGGGCAAATAACTTCCTACAATGAGCAGTTCTTC
-,few,TRBV5-1,TRBJ2-7,CASSFTAMGEQYF,TGCGCCAGCAGCTTTACAGCGATGGGGGAGCAGTACTTC
TRBD1,-,TRBV20-1,TRBJ2-1,CSARIDGQDFSYNEQFF,TGCAGTGCTAGGATCGATGGACAGGACTTCTCCTACAATGAGCAGTTCTTC
TRBD1,few,TRBV7-2,TRBJ1-5,CASSLDRGGNQPQHF,TGTGCCAGCAGTCTGGACAGGGGGGGCAATCAGCCCCAGCATTTT
TRBD2,-,TRBV4-2,TRBJ2-1,CASSQDWGEGSYNEQFF,TGTGCCAGCAGCCAAGATTGGGGGGAGGGTTCCTACAATGAGCAGTTCTTC
-,few,TRBV29-1,TRBJ1-2,CSVPDSNYGYTF,TGCAGCGTCCCGGATAGTAACTATGGCTACACCTTC
-,few,TRBV5-1,TRBJ2-5,CASSLERAGETQYF,TGCGCCAGCAGCTTGGAAAGGGCGGGGGAGACCCAGTACTTC
-,-,TRBV5-5,TRBJ2-7,CASTSGISSYEQYF,TGTGCCAGCACATCCGGGATCAGCTCCTACGAGCAGTACTTC
-,-,TRBV4-1,TRBJ2-1,CASSPARGSEQFF,TGCGCCAGCAGCCCGGCAAGGGGCAGTGAGCAGTTCTTC
-,-,TRBV12-3/TRBV12-4,TRBJ2-5,CASGDRETQYF,TGTGCCAGCGGGGACCGGGAGACCCAGTACTTC
TRBD2,-,TRBV2,TRBJ2-5,CASSGASGVETQYF,TGTGCCAGCAGTGGGGCCAGCGGGGTAGAGACCCAGTACTTC